What follows are 17 T cell receptor beta chains derived from one specimen sequenced in a study of cytomegalovirus exposure and HLA in healthy donors. Amplification used 60 Vbeta primers and 13 Jbeta primers. Clones were read by immunoSEQ multiplex PCR, and TCRdb kept only the in-frame ones, dropping some. Its listing shows fewer than 200,000 clones. Sequenced input: PBMCs. The receptors derive from a woman in her fifties or sixties in good health and CMV-seronegative.

The chain has TRBV2 and TRBJ1-1; 9 nucleotides align to TRBD1. The trim removed 6 bases at V and 3 bases at J, leaving 2 bases unmatched. CDR3 length: 13 amino acids. Germline V gene data show CDR1 as SNHLY and CDR2 as FYNNEI. The DNA for the CDR3 is TGTGCCAGCAGCGACAGGGGGTACACTGAAGCTTTCTTT. The encoded protein is CASSDRGYTEAFF.

This chain joins TRBV6-5 and TRBJ1-6; D gene ambiguous. Trimming removed 0 bases at V and 5 bases at J, with 8 bases between. Germline V gene sequence: CDR1 MNHEY, CDR2 SVGAGI. The CDR3 spans 15 residues. The DNA of the CDR3 is TGTGCCAGCAGTTACTCGCAGGCCGATAATTCACCCCTCCACTTT. It specifies CASSYSQADNSPLHF.

The chain carries TRBV2 and TRBJ2-1; maybe TRBD2 (5 bases). Per germline, CDR1 SNHLY and CDR2 FYNNEI. V was shortened by 4 bases and J by 7 bases, with 14 bases between the two germline ends. CDR3 length: 14 amino acids. In DNA, the CDR3 is TGTGCCAGCAGTGGTAGCGAGGCACGGAATGAGCAGTTCTTC. Translated, it gives CASSGSEARNEQFF.

The chain has TRBV6-5 and TRBJ2-7, with 9 bases fitting TRBD1. The CDR3 runs 14 residues. From germline, CDR1 is MNHEY and CDR2 SVGAGI. V lost 5 bases, J lost 2 bases, and 4 bases stayed unmatched. The CDR3 DNA follows: TGTGCCAGCAGTCACCGGGACAGGGCCTACGAGCAGTACTTC. Amino acids: CASSHRDRAYEQYF.

This chain connects TRBV2 to TRBJ2-5; the D is unclear. Germline V gene lookup returns CDR1 SNHLY and CDR2 FYNNEI. This CDR3 has 10 amino acids. V lost 6 bases to trimming and J lost 8 bases, with 7 bases between them. The CDR3: CASSRTTQYF. The CDR3, as DNA: TGTGCCAGCAGCCGCACTACCCAGTACTTC. Variable domain in full (rest from reference TRBV2 and TRBJ2-5): EPEVTQTPSHQVTQMGQEVILRCVPISNHLYFYWYRQILGQKVEFLVSFYNNEISEKSEIFDDQFSVERPDGSNFTLKIRSTKLEDSAMYFCASSRTTQYFGPGTRLLVL.

The V call is TRBV7-3, the J call TRBJ2-1, with TRBD1 identical over 7 bases. CDR1 and CDR2 from the germline V gene are SGHTA and FQGTGA. V gave up 5 bases and J gave up 5 bases; unmatched junction bases: 6. This CDR3 region has 14 residues. The CDR3 sequence: CASSKNRGHNEQFF. In DNA, the CDR3 is TGTGCCAGCAGCAAAAACAGGGGCCACAATGAGCAGTTCTTC.

V gene TRBV7-9 combines with J gene TRBJ1-2; a possible D gene is TRBD1 (6 bases). Germline V CDR1 and CDR2: SEHNR, FQNEAQ (reference sequence). The V end was cut by 5 bases, the J end by 7 bases, with 11 bases between. This CDR3 has 12 residues. This chain's CDR3 is CASSLQGSGYTF. Written as DNA, the CDR3 is TGTGCCAGCAGCCTACAGGGAAGTGGCTACACCTTC.

This sequence joins TRBV18 and TRBJ2-7; TRBD2 might be the D (6 bases). The V end lost 2 bases, the J end lost 5 bases, and 10 bases lay between the germline ends. Germline CDR1 reads KGHSH; CDR2 reads LQKENI. The CDR3 is 13 residues long. The CDR3 sequence is CASSPNGEDEQYF. The CDR3 DNA reads TGTGCCAGCTCACCAAACGGGGAGGACGAGCAGTACTTC.

The chain couples TRBV9 to TRBJ1-4; 8 nucleotides match TRBD1. After removal of 3 bases from V and 0 bases from J, the junction contained 4 bases not matched to a gene. Germline-derived CDR1 and CDR2 are SGDLS and YYNGEE. This CDR3 contains 16 residues. Written as DNA, the CDR3 is TGTGCCAGCAGCGAGACAGGGGTCCCAACTAATGAAAAACTGTTTTTT. Protein: CASSETGVPTNEKLFF. The entire variable domain, with the rest obtained from reference TRBV9 and TRBJ1-4, is as follows: DSGVTQTPKHLITATGQRVTLRCSPRSGDLSVYWYQQSLDQGLQFLIQYYNGEERAKGNILERFSAQQFPDLHSELNLSSLELGDSALYFCASSETGVPTNEKLFFGSGTQLSVL.

The chain combines TRBV7-2 with TRBJ2-5; perhaps TRBD2 as D (5 bases). With 3 bases removed from V and 3 bases from J, the gap between germline ends came to 11 bases. Germline values: CDR1 SGHTA, CDR2 FQGNSA. CDR3 length: 14 amino acids. The CDR3 here is CASSFGLQKETQYF. CDR3 bases: TGTGCCAGCAGCTTTGGACTTCAAAAAGAGACCCAGTACTTC. Complete variable domain (other parts from reference TRBV7-2 and TRBJ2-5): GAGVSQSPSNKVTEKGKDVELRCDPISGHTALYWYRQSLGQGLEFLIYFQGNSAPDKSGLPSDRFSAERTGGSVSTLTIQRTQQEDSAVYLCASSFGLQKETQYFGPGTRLLVL.

V and J are TRBV29-1 and TRBJ1-5; no clear D. V was pared by 5 bases and J by 0 bases, with 8 bases between. Germline V gives CDR1 SQVTM, CDR2 ANQGSEA. The CDR3 consists of 13 residues. The CDR3 DNA reads TGCAGCGTTCAGGTTTATAGCAATCAGCCCCAGCATTTT. Translation gives CSVQVYSNQPQHF. Together with reference TRBV29-1 and TRBJ1-5, the CDR3 gives the full variable domain: SAVISQKPSRDICQRGTSLTIQCQVDSQVTMMFWYRQQPGQSLTLIATANQGSEATYESGFVIDKFPISRPNLTFSTLTVSNMSPEDSSIYLCSVQVYSNQPQHFGDGTRLSIL.

V is TRBV7-2 and J is TRBJ1-1, with 7 bases matching TRBD1. V lost 4 bases and J lost 1; bases outside the gene matches: 3. CDR1 is SGHTA, CDR2 FQGNSA, per germline. The CDR3 contains 14 residues. The CDR3 here is CASSSRTGNTEAFF. CDR3 coding DNA: TGTGCCAGCAGCTCGAGGACAGGGAACACTGAAGCTTTCTTT.

J is TRBJ1-2 and V is TRBV25-1; tentative D call: TRBD1 (6 bases). V lost 4 bases to trimming and J lost 8 bases, with 14 bases between them. The CDR3 has 13 amino acids. Germline-derived CDR1 and CDR2 are MGHDK and SYGVNS. CDR3 DNA sequence: TGTGCCAGCAGTGCTCCAGGGGCAGGGGGCTACACCTTC. Its translation is CASSAPGAGGYTF.

V is TRBV7-9 and J is TRBJ1-3, with no clear D. Deletions cut 5 bases from V and 0 bases from J, with 14 bases between. Germline lookup yields CDR1 SEHNR and CDR2 FQNEAQ (reference sequence). The CDR3 is made up of 16 amino acids. CDR3 residues: CASSPPQRDSGNTIYF. CDR3 DNA: TGTGCCAGCAGCCCCCCCCAGCGAGACTCTGGAAACACCATATATTTT.

The chain is built from TRBV28 and TRBJ1-2, with a possible D match to TRBD1 (6 bases). V lost 6 bases and J lost 6, with 20 bases in between. The CDR3 extends over 15 amino acids. Per the germline V gene, CDR1 is MDHEN and CDR2 is SYDVKM. CDR3 bases: TGTGCCAGCAGACTCATAACAGGGACCCGGGATGGCTACACCTTC. Translated: CASRLITGTRDGYTF.

The chain has TRBV4-3 and TRBJ2-1, with TRBD2 identical over 11 bases. The CDR3 length is 16 residues. V shed 0 bases, J shed 6 bases, and the junction held 4 bases outside the gene matches. Germline V gene sequence: CDR1 LGHNA, CDR2 YSLEER. This CDR3 reads CASSQDSGGAGNEQFF. The CDR3 region has the DNA TGCGCCAGCAGCCAAGATAGCGGGGGGGCCGGCAATGAGCAGTTCTTC.

The gene calls are TRBV10-3 and TRBJ1-5; 7 positions agree with TRBD1. This CDR3 region has 15 residues. With V trimmed by 4 bases and J by 4 bases, 7 bases remained unmatched. Germline V gene lookup returns CDR1 ENHRY and CDR2 SYGVKD. As DNA, the CDR3 is TGTGCCATCAGTGGGACAGGATCAGGGAATCAGCCCCAGCATTTT. Its translation is CAISGTGSGNQPQHF.